The T cell receptor beta chain described here comes from a study of blood T cell repertoires in COVID-19. In germline, CDR1 is SGHAT, CDR2 FQNNGV. The CDR3 is 15 residues long. With 1 base clipped from V and 7 bases from J, the junction kept 7 bases outside the gene matches. The table came from immunoSEQ multiplex PCR; TCRdb's copy has only in-frame clones and leaves some out. The sample holds a few hundred thousand clones, about 86% seen once. Sequenced material: peripheral blood. The receptor was isolated from a woman aged 60-70 years with acute or convalescent COVID-19. V is TRBV11-2 and J is TRBJ1-3, with TRBD1 identical over 7 bases. CDR3 DNA sequence: TGTGCCAGCAGCTTAGGACAGGGCATTGGGAACACCATATATTTT. Translation: CASSLGQGIGNTIYF.